This T cell receptor beta chain came from a study of blood T cell repertoires in COVID-19. Here immunoSEQ multiplex PCR was the method, and the copy in TCRdb shows in-frame clones only, minus some. The sample has 180,000 or so clones, less than 90% seen once. The CDR3 spans 13 residues. CDR1 is LNHDA and CDR2 is SQIVND in the germline V gene (reference sequence). V shed 4 bases and J shed 0 bases, with 6 bases lying between them. This TCR was recovered from a human donor with acute COVID-19. The donor label of this sample is uncertain. The gene calls are TRBV19 and TRBJ1-2; D remains ambiguous. The specimen sequenced was PBMCs or T cells enriched from blood (not recorded which). The CDR3 DNA sequence: TGTGCCAGTAGTACCACAGCTAACTATGGCTACACCTTC. Encoded protein: CASSTTANYGYTF.